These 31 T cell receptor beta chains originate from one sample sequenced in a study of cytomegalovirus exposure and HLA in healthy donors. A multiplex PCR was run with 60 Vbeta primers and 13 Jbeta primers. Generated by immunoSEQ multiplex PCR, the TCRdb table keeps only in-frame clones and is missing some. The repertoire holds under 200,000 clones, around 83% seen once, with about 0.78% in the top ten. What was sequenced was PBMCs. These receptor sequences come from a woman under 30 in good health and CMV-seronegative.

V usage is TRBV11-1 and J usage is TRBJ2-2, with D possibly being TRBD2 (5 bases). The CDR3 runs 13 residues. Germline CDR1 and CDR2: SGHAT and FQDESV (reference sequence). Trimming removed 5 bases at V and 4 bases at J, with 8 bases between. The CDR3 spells CASSREITGELFF. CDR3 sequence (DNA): TGTGCCAGCAGCCGGGAAATCACCGGGGAGCTGTTTTTT.

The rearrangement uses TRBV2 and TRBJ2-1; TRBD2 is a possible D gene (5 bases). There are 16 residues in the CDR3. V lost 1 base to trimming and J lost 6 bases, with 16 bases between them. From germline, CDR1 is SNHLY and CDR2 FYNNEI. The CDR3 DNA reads TGTGCCAGCAGTGAAGGAGGGTTCACACCCTTCAATGAGCAGTTCTTC. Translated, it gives CASSEGGFTPFNEQFF.

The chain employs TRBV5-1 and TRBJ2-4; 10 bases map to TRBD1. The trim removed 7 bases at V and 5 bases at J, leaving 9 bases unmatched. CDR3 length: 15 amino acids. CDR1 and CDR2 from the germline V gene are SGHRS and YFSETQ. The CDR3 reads CASWNPGQGQNIQYF. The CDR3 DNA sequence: TGCGCCAGCTGGAACCCGGGACAGGGGCAAAACATTCAGTACTTC. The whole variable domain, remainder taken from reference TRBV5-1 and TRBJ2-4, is KAGVTQTPRYLIKTRGQQVTLSCSPISGHRSVSWYQQTPGQGLQFLFEYFSETQRNKGNFPGRFSGRQFSNSRSEMNVSTLELGDSALYLCASWNPGQGQNIQYFGAGTRLSVL.

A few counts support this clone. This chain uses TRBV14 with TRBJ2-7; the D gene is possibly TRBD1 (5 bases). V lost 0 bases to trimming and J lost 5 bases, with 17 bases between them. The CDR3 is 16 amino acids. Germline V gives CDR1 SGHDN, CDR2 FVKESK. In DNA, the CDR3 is TGTGCCAGCAGCCAAGACCAGGGATACCCAGGCAACGAGCAGTACTTC. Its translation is CASSQDQGYPGNEQYF.

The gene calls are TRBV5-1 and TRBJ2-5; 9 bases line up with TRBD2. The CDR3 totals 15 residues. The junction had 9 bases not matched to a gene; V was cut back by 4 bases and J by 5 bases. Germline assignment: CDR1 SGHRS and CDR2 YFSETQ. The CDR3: CASSPRGRGGETQYF. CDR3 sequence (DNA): TGCGCCAGCAGCCCGCGAGGGCGGGGGGGCGAGACCCAGTACTTC.

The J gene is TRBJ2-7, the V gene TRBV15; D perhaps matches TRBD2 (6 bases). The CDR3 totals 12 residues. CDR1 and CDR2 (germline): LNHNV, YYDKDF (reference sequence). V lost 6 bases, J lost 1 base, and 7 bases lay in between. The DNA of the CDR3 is TGTGCCACCAGGCGGGATTCCTACGAGCAGTACTTC. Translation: CATRRDSYEQYF.

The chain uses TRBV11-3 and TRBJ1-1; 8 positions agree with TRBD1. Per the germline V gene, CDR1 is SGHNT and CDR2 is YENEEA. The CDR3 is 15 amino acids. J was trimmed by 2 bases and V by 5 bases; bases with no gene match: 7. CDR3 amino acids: CASSQGQGRNTEAFF. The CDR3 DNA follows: TGTGCCAGCAGCCAAGGACAGGGACGAAACACTGAAGCTTTCTTT. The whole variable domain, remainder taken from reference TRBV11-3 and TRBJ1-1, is EAGVVQSPRYKIIEKKQPVAFWCNPISGHNTLYWYLQNLGQGPELLIRYENEEAVDDSQLPKDRFSAERLKGVDSTLKIQPAELGDSAVYLCASSQGQGRNTEAFFGQGTRLTVV.

CDR3 nucleotides: TGTGCCAGCAGTCCACTAGCGGGGTACTCCTACGAGCAGTACTTC. Residues: CASSPLAGYSYEQYF. The chain uses TRBV27 and TRBJ2-7; 10 positions agree with TRBD2. Trimming took 5 bases from V and 0 from J; bases not matched to a gene: 4. The CDR3 has 15 amino acids. Germline-derived CDR1 and CDR2 are MNHEY and SMNVEV (reference sequence).

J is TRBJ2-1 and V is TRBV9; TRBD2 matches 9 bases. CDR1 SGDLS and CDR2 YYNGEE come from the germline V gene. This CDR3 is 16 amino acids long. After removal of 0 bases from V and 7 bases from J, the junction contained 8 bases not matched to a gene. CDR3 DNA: TGTGCCAGCAGCGTAGAGGGCGGGGGGGCGAGGAATGAGCAGTTCTTC. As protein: CASSVEGGGARNEQFF.

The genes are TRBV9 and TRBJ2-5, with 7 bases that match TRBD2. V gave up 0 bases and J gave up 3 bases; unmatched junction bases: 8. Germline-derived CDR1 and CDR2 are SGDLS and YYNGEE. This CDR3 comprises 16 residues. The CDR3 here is CASSVGAGLAEETQYF. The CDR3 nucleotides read TGTGCCAGCAGCGTAGGGGCCGGGCTAGCGGAAGAGACCCAGTACTTC.

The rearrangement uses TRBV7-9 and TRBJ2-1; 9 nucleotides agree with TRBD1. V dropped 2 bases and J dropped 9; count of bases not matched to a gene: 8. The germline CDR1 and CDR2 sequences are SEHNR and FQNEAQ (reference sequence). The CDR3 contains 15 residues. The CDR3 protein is CASSLSRDRDVEQFF. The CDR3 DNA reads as TGTGCCAGCAGCTTATCCCGGGACAGGGACGTTGAGCAGTTCTTC.

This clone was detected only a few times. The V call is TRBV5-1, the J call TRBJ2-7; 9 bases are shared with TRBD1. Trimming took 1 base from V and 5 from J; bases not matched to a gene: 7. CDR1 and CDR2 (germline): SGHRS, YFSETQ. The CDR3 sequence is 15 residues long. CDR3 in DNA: TGCGCCAGCAGCTTGCCCGGGACAGGGATCCACGAGCAGTACTTC. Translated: CASSLPGTGIHEQYF.

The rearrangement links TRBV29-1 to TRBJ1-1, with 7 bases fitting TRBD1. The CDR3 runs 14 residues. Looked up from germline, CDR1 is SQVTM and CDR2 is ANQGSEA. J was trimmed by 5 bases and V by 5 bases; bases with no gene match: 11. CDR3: CSVSPGTAKTEAFF. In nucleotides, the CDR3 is TGCAGCGTTAGTCCCGGGACAGCCAAAACTGAAGCTTTCTTT.

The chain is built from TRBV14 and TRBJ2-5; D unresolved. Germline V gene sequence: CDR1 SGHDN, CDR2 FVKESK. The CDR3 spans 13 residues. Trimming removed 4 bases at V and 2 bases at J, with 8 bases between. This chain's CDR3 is CASSLAAQETQYF. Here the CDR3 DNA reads TGTGCCAGCAGCCTAGCAGCTCAAGAGACCCAGTACTTC.

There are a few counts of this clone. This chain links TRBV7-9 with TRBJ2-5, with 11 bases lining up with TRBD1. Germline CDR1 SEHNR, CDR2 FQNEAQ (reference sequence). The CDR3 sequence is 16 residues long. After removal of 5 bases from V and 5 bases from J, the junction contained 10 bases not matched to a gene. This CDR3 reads CASSPQDRGPAETQYF. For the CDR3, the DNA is TGTGCCAGCAGCCCCCAGGACAGGGGGCCGGCCGAGACCCAGTACTTC.

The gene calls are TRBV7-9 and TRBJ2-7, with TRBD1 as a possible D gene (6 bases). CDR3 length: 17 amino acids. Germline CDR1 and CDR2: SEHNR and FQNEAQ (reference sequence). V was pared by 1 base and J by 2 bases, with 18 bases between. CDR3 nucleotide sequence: TGTGCCAGCAGCTTAGACTCGACAGGCGTCTTCCCCTACGAGCAGTACTTC. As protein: CASSLDSTGVFPYEQYF.

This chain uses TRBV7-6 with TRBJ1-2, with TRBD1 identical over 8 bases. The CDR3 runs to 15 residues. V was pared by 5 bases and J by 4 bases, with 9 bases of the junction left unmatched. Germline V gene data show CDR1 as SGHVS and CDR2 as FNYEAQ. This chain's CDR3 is CASSLGQGYSYGYTF. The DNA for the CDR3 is TGTGCCAGCAGCCTTGGACAGGGTTACAGCTATGGCTACACCTTC.

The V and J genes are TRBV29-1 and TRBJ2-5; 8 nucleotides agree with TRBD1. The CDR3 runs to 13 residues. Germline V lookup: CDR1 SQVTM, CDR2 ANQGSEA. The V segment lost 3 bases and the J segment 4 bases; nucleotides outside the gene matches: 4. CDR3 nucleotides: TGCAGCGTTGACGGCAGGGGGCTAGAGACCCAGTACTTC. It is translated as CSVDGRGLETQYF. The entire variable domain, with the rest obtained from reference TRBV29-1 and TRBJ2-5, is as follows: SAVISQKPSRDICQRGTSLTIQCQVDSQVTMMFWYRQQPGQSLTLIATANQGSEATYESGFVIDKFPISRPNLTFSTLTVSNMSPEDSSIYLCSVDGRGLETQYFGPGTRLLVL.

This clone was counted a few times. The CDR3 DNA follows: TGCGCCAGCAGCTTGGAGTCGACTAGCGTGGAGCAGTTCTTC. Protein: CASSLESTSVEQFF. The chain joins TRBV5-1 to TRBJ2-1; 8 bases are a match to TRBD2. V lost 0 bases and J lost 10; bases outside the gene matches: 6. Germline V gene sequence: CDR1 SGHRS, CDR2 YFSETQ. This CDR3 has 14 amino acids. Drawing the rest from reference TRBV5-1 and TRBJ2-1, the complete variable domain is KAGVTQTPRYLIKTRGQQVTLSCSPISGHRSVSWYQQTPGQGLQFLFEYFSETQRNKGNFPGRFSGRQFSNSRSEMNVSTLELGDSALYLCASSLESTSVEQFFGPGTRLTVL.

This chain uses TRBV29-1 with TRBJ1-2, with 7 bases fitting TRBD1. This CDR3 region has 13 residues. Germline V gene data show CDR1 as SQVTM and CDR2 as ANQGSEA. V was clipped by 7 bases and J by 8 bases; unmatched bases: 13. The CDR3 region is CSAARDSQRGYTF. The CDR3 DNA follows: TGCAGCGCCGCCCGGGACAGTCAGAGGGGCTACACCTTC.

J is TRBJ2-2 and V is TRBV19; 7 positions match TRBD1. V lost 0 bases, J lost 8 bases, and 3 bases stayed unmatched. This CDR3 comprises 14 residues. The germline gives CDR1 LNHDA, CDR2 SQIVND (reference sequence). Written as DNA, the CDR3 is TGTGCCAGTAGTATAGACGACAGGGCTGGGGAGCTGTTTTTT. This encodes CASSIDDRAGELFF.

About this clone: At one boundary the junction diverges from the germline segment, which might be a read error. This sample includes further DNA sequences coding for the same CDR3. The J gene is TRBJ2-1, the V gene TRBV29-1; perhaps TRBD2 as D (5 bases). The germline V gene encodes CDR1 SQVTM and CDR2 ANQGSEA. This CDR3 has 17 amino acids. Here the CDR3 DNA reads TGTAGCGCCCCTACTCCCAAACCTTTCGGCTCCTACAATGAGCAGTTCTTC. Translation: CSAPTPKPFGSYNEQFF.

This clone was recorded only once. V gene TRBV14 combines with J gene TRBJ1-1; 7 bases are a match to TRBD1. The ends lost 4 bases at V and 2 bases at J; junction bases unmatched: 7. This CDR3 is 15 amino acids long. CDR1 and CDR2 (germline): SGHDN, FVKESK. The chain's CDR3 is CASSLYRQGNTEAFF. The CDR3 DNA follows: TGTGCCAGCAGCCTCTATCGACAGGGAAACACTGAAGCTTTCTTT. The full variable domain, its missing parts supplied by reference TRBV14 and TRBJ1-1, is EAGVTQFPSHSVIEKGQTVTLRCDPISGHDNLYWYRRVMGKEIKFLLHFVKESKQDESGMPNNRFLAERTGGTYSTLKVQPAELEDSGVYFCASSLYRQGNTEAFFGQGTRLTVV.

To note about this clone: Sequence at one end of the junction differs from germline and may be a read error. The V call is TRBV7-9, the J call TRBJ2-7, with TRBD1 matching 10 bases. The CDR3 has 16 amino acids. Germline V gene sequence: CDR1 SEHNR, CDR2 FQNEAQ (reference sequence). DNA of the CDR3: TGTTCCAGCAGCTCATGGGGACAGGGGCTTTCCTACGAGCAGTACTTC. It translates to CSSSSWGQGLSYEQYF. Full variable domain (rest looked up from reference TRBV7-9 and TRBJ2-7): DTGVSQNPRHKITKRGQNVTFRCDPISEHNRLYWYRQTLGQGPEFLTYFQNEAQLEKSRLLSDRFSAERPKGSFSTLEIQRTEQGDSAMYLCSSSSWGQGLSYEQYFGPGTRLTVT.

CDR3 nucleotides: TGTGCCAGTAGTTGGGGGGTGCCGGGACTAGCGGGGGGCGAGCAGTTCTTC. It codes for CASSWGVPGLAGGEQFF. The chain joins TRBV19 to TRBJ2-1, with 15 bases that match TRBD2. With V trimmed by 5 bases and J by 10 bases, 12 bases remained unmatched. The CDR3 runs to 17 residues. Germline loops: CDR1 LNHDA, CDR2 SQIVND (reference sequence). Filled out from reference TRBV19 and TRBJ2-1, the complete variable domain reads DGGITQSPKYLFRKEGQNVTLSCEQNLNHDAMYWYRQDPGQGLRLIYYSQIVNDFQKGDIAEGYSVSREKKESFPLTVTSAQKNPTAFYLCASSWGVPGLAGGEQFFGPGTRLTVL.

As DNA, the CDR3 is TGTGCCAGCAGCTTGGGCAGGACCTACGAGCAGTACTTC. Encoded protein: CASSLGRTYEQYF. J is TRBJ2-7 and V is TRBV11-3, with D unresolved. The CDR3 spans 13 residues. The germline V gene has CDR1 SGHNT and CDR2 YENEEA. Trimming left V 3 bases short and J 2 bases short, with 8 bases between.

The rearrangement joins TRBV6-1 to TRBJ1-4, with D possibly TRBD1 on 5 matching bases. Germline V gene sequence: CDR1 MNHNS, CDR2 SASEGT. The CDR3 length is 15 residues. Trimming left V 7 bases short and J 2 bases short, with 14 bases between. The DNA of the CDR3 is TGTGCCAGCATCCTTGGGGGAGGCACTAATGAAAAACTGTTTTTT. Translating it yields CASILGGGTNEKLFF.

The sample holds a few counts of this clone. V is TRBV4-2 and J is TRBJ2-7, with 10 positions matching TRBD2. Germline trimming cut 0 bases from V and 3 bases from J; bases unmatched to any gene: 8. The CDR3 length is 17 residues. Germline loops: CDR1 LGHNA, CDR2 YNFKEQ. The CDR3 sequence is CASSQDLAGDLLYEQYF. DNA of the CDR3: TGTGCCAGCAGCCAAGATCTAGCGGGGGACCTACTCTACGAGCAGTACTTC.

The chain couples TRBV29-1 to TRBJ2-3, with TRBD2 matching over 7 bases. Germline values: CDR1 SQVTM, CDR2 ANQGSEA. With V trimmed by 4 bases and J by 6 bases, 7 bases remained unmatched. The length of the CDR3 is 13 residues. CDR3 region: CSVGGGTQDTQYF. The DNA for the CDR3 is TGCAGCGTTGGGGGGGGGACCCAGGATACGCAGTATTTT.

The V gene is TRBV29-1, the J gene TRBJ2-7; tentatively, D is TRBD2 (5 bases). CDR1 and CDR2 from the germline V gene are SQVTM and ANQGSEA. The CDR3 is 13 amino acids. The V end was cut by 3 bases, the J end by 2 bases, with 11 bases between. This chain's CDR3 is CSVDRLGAYEQYF. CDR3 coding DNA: TGCAGCGTTGATCGGCTCGGGGCCTACGAGCAGTACTTC.

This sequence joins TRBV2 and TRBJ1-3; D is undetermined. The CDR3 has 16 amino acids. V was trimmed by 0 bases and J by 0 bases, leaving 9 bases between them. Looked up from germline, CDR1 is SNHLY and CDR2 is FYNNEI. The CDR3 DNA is TGTGCCAGCAGTGAAGCAGAGGCTTCCTCTGGAAACACCATATATTTT. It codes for CASSEAEASSGNTIYF.